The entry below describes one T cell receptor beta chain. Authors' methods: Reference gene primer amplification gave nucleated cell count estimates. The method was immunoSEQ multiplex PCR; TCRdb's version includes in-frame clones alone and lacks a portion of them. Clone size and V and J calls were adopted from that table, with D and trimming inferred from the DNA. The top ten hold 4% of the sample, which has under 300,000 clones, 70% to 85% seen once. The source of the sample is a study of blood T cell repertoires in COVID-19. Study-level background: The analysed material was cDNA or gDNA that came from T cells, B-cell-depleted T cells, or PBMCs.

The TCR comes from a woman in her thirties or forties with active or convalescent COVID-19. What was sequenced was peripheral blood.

For the CDR3, the DNA is TGTGCCAGCACCCCCCGCGGCGGCGGCAATCAGCCCCAGCATTTT. Protein: CASTPRGGGNQPQHF. V and J are TRBV2 and TRBJ1-5; D gene unclear. Trimming stripped 7 bases from V and 2 bases from J, with 15 bases between. Germline CDR1 SNHLY, CDR2 FYNNEI. There are 15 residues in the CDR3.